The source of this T cell receptor beta chain is a study of control samples from healthy donors and cancer patients. Trimming took off 0 bases at V and 8 bases at J, with 13 bases between the two ends. The germline V gene has CDR1 LGHDT and CDR2 YNNKEL (reference sequence). The CDR3 is 14 amino acids. The protocol was immunoSEQ multiplex PCR, while the TCRdb copy is restricted to in-frame clones and leaves out a portion. Among around 230,000 clones listed, 85% to 95% were seen once. The sequenced sample was blood. The rearrangement joins TRBV3-1 (or the pseudogene TRBV3-2) to TRBJ1-1; D not certain. The receptor comes from a man aged 50-60 years in good health. CDR3 sequence: CASSQDSGFGEAFF. The CDR3 coding sequence is TGTGCCAGCAGCCAAGATTCGGGGTTTGGGGAAGCTTTCTTT.